This T cell receptor beta chain was profiled in a study of shared clonotypes between healthy human individuals. Overall study results and limits: Naive subsets usually exceeded memory subsets in estimated richness. Non-shared clonotypes displayed generation probabilities falling below those of clonotypes present in all four donors.

On this clone: Its cognate antigen is unknown.

The CDR3 extends over 15 amino acids. Germline V gene sequence: CDR1 SGHTA, CDR2 FQGNSA. Trimming shortened V by 5 bases and J by 3 bases, and 17 bases separated the two germline ends. An even split of each subset's genomic DNA across several immunoSEQ plates was performed. The input for sorted-subset replicate PCRs was approximately 190 ng DNA, tens of thousands of T cell genomes. Only in-frame clones appear in the TCRdb table, and some are missing; sequencing was by immunoSEQ multiplex PCR. The profile shows about 2.1 million clones, over 85% of them singletons. Naive CD8 cells lacked CD45RO and underwent positive selection for CCR7, leaving out terminally differentiated effector memory CD45RA+ cells.

The receptor comes from a man aged 18 to 30 in good health. Some clones in this sample may be carry-over from other donors' samples. Material: naive CD8+ T cells from PBMCs. V usage is TRBV7-2 and J usage is TRBJ2-7; the D gene is possibly TRBD1 (6 bases). The CDR3 coding sequence is TGTGCCAGCAGCCCCCTCCGGGACACTTACTACGAGCAGTACTTC. This gives the protein CASSPLRDTYYEQYF.